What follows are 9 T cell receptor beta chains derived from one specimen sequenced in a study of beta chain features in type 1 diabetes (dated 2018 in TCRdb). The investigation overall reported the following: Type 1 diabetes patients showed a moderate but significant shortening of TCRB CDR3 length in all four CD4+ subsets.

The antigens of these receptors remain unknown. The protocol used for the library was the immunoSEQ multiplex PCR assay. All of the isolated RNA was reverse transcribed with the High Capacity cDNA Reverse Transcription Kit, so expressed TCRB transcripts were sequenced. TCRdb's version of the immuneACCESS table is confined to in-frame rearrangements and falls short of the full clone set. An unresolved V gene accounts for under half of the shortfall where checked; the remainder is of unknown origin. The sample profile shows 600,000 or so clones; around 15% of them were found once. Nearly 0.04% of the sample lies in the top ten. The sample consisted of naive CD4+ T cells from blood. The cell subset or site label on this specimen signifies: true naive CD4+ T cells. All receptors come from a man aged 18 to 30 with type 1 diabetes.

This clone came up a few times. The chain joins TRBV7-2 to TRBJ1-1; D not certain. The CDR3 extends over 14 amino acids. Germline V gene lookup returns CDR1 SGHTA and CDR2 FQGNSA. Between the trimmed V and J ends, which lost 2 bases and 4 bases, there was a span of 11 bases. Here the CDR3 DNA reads TGTGCCAGCAGCTTAATCCCGCCTACCACTGAAGCTTTCTTT. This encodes CASSLIPPTTEAFF.

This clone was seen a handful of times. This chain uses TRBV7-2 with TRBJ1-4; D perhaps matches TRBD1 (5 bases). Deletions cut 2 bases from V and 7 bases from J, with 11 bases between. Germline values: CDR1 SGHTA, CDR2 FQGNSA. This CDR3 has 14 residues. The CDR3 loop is CASSLQQDTEKLFF. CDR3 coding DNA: TGTGCCAGCAGCTTACAACAGGACACTGAAAAACTGTTTTTT.

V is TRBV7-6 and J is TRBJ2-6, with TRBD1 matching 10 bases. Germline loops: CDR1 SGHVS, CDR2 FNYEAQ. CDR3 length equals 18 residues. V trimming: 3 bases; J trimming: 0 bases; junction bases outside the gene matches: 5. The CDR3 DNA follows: TGTGCCAGCAGCTTCCTGACAGGGGGCTCCTCTGGGGCCAACGTCCTGACTTTC. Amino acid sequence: CASSFLTGGSSGANVLTF.

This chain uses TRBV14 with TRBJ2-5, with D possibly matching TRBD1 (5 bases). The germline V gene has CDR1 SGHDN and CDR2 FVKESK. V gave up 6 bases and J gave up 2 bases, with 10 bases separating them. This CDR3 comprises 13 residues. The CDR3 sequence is CASSRQLQETQYF. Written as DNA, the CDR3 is TGTGCCAGCAGTCGACAGTTACAAGAGACCCAGTACTTC.

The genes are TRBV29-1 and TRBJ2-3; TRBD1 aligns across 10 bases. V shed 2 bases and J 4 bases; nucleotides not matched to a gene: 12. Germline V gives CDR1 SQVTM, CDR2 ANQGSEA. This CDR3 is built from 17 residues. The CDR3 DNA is TGCAGCGTTGAAAGTGAGACAGGGGGCTTTAGGGCAGATACGCAGTATTTT. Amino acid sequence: CSVESETGGFRADTQYF.

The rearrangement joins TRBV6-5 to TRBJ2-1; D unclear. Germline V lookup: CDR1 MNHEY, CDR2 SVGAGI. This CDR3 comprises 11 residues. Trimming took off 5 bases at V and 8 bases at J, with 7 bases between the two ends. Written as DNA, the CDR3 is TGTGCCAGCAGTAGCGCCCATGAGCAGTTCTTC. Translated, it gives CASSSAHEQFF.

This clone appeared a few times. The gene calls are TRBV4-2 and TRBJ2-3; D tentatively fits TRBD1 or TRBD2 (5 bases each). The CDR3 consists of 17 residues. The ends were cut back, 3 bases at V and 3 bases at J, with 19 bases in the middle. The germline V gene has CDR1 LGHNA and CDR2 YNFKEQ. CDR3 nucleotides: TGTGCCAGCAGCCAGTTCCTCAGGGACCGCGGGACAGATACGCAGTATTTT. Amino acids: CASSQFLRDRGTDTQYF.

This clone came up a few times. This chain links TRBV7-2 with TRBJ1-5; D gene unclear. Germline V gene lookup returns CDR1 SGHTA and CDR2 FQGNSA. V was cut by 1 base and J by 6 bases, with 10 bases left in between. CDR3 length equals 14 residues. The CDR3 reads CASSLGGITQPQHF. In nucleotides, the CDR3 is TGTGCCAGCAGCTTAGGGGGTATAACTCAGCCCCAGCATTTT.

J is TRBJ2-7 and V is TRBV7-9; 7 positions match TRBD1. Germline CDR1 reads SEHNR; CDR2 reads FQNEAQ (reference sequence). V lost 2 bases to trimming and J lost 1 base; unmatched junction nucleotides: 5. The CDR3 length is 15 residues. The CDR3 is CASSLRGQPSYEQYF. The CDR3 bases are TGTGCCAGCAGCTTAAGGGGACAGCCATCCTACGAGCAGTACTTC. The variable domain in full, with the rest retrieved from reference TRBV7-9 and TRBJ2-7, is DTGVSQNPRHKITKRGQNVTFRCDPISEHNRLYWYRQTLGQGPEFLTYFQNEAQLEKSRLLSDRFSAERPKGSFSTLEIQRTEQGDSAMYLCASSLRGQPSYEQYFGPGTRLTVT.